The T cell receptor beta chain described here comes from a study of T cells in narcolepsy. Study outcomes and limitations: Same-patient CSF and blood CD4+ T cell clonotypes included HCRT-specific and TRIB2-specific autoreactive ones. Some memory CD4+ repertoires had no autoreactive clone sequences. Healthy controls reportedly lacked the autoreactive clonotypes serially found in patients' blood.

CDR3 length: 14 amino acids. Trimming took off 4 bases at V and 8 bases at J, with 17 bases between the two ends. CDR1 is MNHNS, CDR2 SASEGT, per germline. The repertoire was sequenced with immunoSEQ multiplex PCR; TCRdb's copy has only in-frame clones and lacks some. Of some 13,000 clones in the sample, roughly 91% were seen once. This clone was seen a few times. Its specificity is unknown. The chain is built from TRBV6-1 and TRBJ1-2; a weak D match, TRBD1 (6 bases). The sequenced material came from CD45RA- memory CD4+ T cells from PBMCs. The TCR comes from a human donor with narcolepsy. CDR3 bases: TGTGCCAGCAGTGCATCTATGGGGGCAGGCGGCTACACCTTC. This sequence encodes CASSASMGAGGYTF.